These 2 T cell receptor beta chains share one sample of origin, sequenced in a study of T cell changes during pregnancy in multiple sclerosis. Sequencing used immunoSEQ multiplex PCR; TCRdb keeps in-frame clones, though not all of them. The sample yields 88,000 or so clones, approximately 90% seen once. The sequenced sample was peripheral blood, obtained before pregnancy. These TCRs come from a female donor with multiple sclerosis, enrolled in a pregnancy study.

This chain connects TRBV9 to TRBJ2-2, with a weak D call TRBD1 (6 bases). Trimming stripped 4 bases from V and 4 bases from J, with 14 bases between. The CDR3 extends over 15 amino acids. CDR1 is SGDLS, CDR2 YYNGEE, per germline. CDR3 in amino acids: CASSPRTDSTGELFF. Here the CDR3 DNA reads TGTGCCAGCAGCCCCCGGACAGATTCCACCGGGGAGCTGTTTTTT.

This chain uses TRBV5-6 with TRBJ2-6; maybe TRBD1 (5 bases). Germline CDR1 SGHDT, CDR2 YYEEEE. Trimming stripped 2 bases from V and 1 base from J, with 7 bases between. The CDR3 length is 15 residues. CDR3 sequence: CASSLRGSGANVLTF. For the CDR3, the DNA is TGTGCCAGCAGCTTAAGGGGTTCTGGGGCCAACGTCCTGACTTTC.